This TCR beta chain came from a study of a mutant IDH1 vaccine in newly diagnosed glioma (dated by TCRdb to the early 2020s). For context, the study as a whole: Patients were given eight vaccinations, in weeks 1, 3, 5, 7, 11, 15, 19 and 23, which matched visits V03 through V10. Of the approximately 33 treated patients, approximately 62% were male and roughly 38% were female, and a mean age of 40.4 years was recorded. Vaccination started 4-6 weeks after radiotherapy alone, or was given together with temozolomide cycles in the groups whose treatment included chemotherapy. Peripheral blood was collected at six visits: V03 (baseline), V05, V07, V10, V12 and V13. Longitudinal TCRB deep sequencing was performed for some 25 treated patients wherever samples were available for exploratory analyses. Prior to enrollment, patients had been given standard therapy consisting of radiotherapy alone, temozolomide alone, or radiochemotherapy with temozolomide, with the combination given to most patients.

The sample's time point label is to be understood as: week 5, during vaccination. Every vaccine dose consisted of 300 ug of a 20-mer mutant IDH1 peptide in Montanide, administered subcutaneously together with topical imiquimod. Newly diagnosed WHO grade 3 or 4 IDH1-mutant astrocytomas showing loss of nuclear ATRX were present in the donors. The samples were drawn from NOA16, a multicentre, single-arm, open-label phase I trial in Germany that tested a mutant IDH1 peptide vaccine in humans for the first time. Genomic DNA for TCRB sequencing was extracted from EDTA blood using the DNeasy Blood and Tissue Kit. Of note for this clone: Its recognized antigen is unknown. No qualities accompany the bases; no much larger clone lies one base away.

Libraries were built with the immunoSEQ multiplex PCR assay. Rearranged TCR beta chain sequences were amplified using the hsTCRB Kit according to the manufacturer's protocol. An Illumina MiSeq was used to sequence the TCRB libraries. As for the original processing: The kit vendor's proprietary platform handled demultiplexing, trimming and gene mapping. The source is immuneACCESS, and TCRdb retained only in-frame sequences with V and J called. Part of the clones is not carried over; for the studies checked, unresolved V genes explain less than half of this, and the remainder is unexplained. The D gene and trimming were derived from the DNA, and the V and J assignments and clone size from that table. The sample table contains roughly 28,000 clones; only one count was recorded for approximately 88% of them. The ten most abundant clones make up around 18% of the sample. Results and caveats for the whole study, not just this receptor: It was noted by the authors that analyses of patient blood samples could not be reproduced owing to sample limitations. Changes in the top peripheral T cell clonotypes picked up by TCRB sequencing did not appear to be linked to pseudoprogression. Selection of PBMC samples for TCRB deep sequencing was based on availability. Vaccine-induced immune responses across multiple MHC alleles were detected in over 80% of patients.

The source of this sequence is a man aged 18-30 years with glioma. The starting material was PBMCs, obtained from a glioma patient whose treatment included an IDH1 peptide vaccine.

CDR3 loop: CASAGVPGSNYEQYF. The sequenced DNA is TGTGCCAGCGCAGGCGTGCCGGGCTCTAACTACGAGCAGTACTTC. Rearrangement joined TRBV6-5 to TRBJ2-7; confidence is insufficient to name the D gene. The germline V gene provides CDR1 MNHEY and CDR2 SVGAGI. V is pared back by 8 bases and J by 3 bases, with 20 bases lying between the germline termini. The CDR3 runs 15 amino acids, cysteine and phenylalanine included. Left in the record is the CDR3 DNA by itself, 45 bases read in frame from the first base.